Presented here are 22 T cell receptor beta chains from one specimen sequenced in a study of regulatory T cells in long-lasting Graves disease. Noted time point: persistent/refractory GD, antithyroid drugs over 5 years with positive TRAb. From RNA extracted from PBMCs, the TCR library was made. Arm-PCR of CDR3 regions and iRepertoire HTBI primers were used to build TCR beta libraries. MiXCR was run by TCRdb on the multiplex PCR reads, yielding one entry per CDR3 protein. This sample has approximately 690,000 distinct CDR3 sequences, with roughly 30% found just once. The sequences come from peripheral blood mononuclear cells (PBMCs), collected when the disease was refractory, from a patient treated with antithyroid drugs. The receptors here all came from a female donor with Graves disease.

This clonotype was seen a single time. A read error may explain this, as a much larger clone is one base away. The V call is TRBV15, the J call TRBJ2-2; D is uncertain. The CDR3 loop spans 15 amino acids. Germline loops: CDR1 LNHNV, CDR2 YYDKDF (reference sequence). CDR3 sequence: CATNRDRDLTGELFF. In DNA form, the CDR3 reads TGTGCCACCAACAGAGATCGCGATCTCACCGGGGAGCTGTTTTTT.

V and J are TRBV11-2 and TRBJ2-7; perhaps TRBD2 as D (5 bases). The CDR3 consists of 14 residues. Germline-derived CDR1 and CDR2 are SGHAT and FQNNGV. The V end lost 4 bases, the J end lost 2 bases, and 12 bases lay between the germline ends. The CDR3 coding sequence is TGTGCCAGCAGCTCAGTCGGGAAAACCTACGAGCAGTACTTC. Translating gives CASSSVGKTYEQYF.

V and J are TRBV10-1 and TRBJ1-1; 7 bases agree with TRBD1. V lost 6 bases and J lost 10; bases outside the gene matches: 8. Germline V CDR1 and CDR2: WNHNN, SYGVQD (reference sequence). This CDR3 region has 12 residues. The CDR3: CASRATGERAFF. CDR3 bases: TGCGCCAGCAGAGCTACAGGGGAAAGAGCTTTCTTT.

This clonotype came up a few times. The genes are TRBV6-1 and TRBJ1-5; D unresolved. Per germline, CDR1 MNHNS and CDR2 SASEGT. The length of the CDR3 is 14 residues. V dropped 7 bases and J dropped 0 bases, with 10 bases sitting between them. CDR3 coding DNA: TGTGCCAGCATGAGGGCGTATAGCAATCAGCCCCAGCATTTT. This sequence encodes CASMRAYSNQPQHF.

The chain links TRBV6-1 to TRBJ1-2; a possible D gene is TRBD1 (5 bases). Germline loops: CDR1 MNHNS, CDR2 SASEGT. The CDR3 has 11 amino acids. Trimming shortened V by 1 base and J by 12 bases, and 9 bases separated the two germline ends. The DNA for the CDR3 is TGTGCCAGCAGTGAAGTTGGGGCAAACACCTTC. Translating gives CASSEVGANTF.

This clonotype was seen a few times. The chain recombines TRBV5-1 with TRBJ1-6; D remains ambiguous. The CDR3 consists of 14 residues. V lost 2 bases to trimming and J lost 9 bases, with 12 bases between them. Germline CDR1 and CDR2: SGHRS and YFSETQ. In nucleotides, the CDR3 is TGCGCCAGCAGCTTCGGTGATTGGGGTTCACCCCTCCACTTT. Protein: CASSFGDWGSPLHF.

The chain carries TRBV20-1 and TRBJ1-5, with D possibly TRBD1 on 5 matching bases. There are 12 residues in the CDR3. The germline gives CDR1 DFQATT, CDR2 SNEGSKA (reference sequence). The V end was cut by 4 bases, the J end by 5 bases, with 9 bases between. This chain's CDR3 is CSAMAGDQPQHF. The DNA for the CDR3 is TGCAGTGCTATGGCGGGGGATCAGCCCCAGCATTTT.

The rearrangement joins TRBV19 to TRBJ1-1; D gene unclear. This CDR3 contains 8 residues. Germline CDR1 is LNHDA and CDR2 is SQIVND (reference sequence). The V gene lost 7 bases and the J gene lost 11 bases, with 5 bases spanning the gap. The CDR3 sequence is CASTAAFF. CDR3 coding DNA: TGTGCCAGTACGGCGGCTTTCTTT.

The table lists this clonotype with a few counts. The chain carries TRBV5-1 and TRBJ1-1, with D unclear. Germline V gene lookup returns CDR1 SGHRS and CDR2 YFSETQ. This CDR3 has 15 amino acids. Trimming left V 2 bases short and J 7 bases short, with 18 bases between. The CDR3 nucleotides are TGCGCCAGCAGCTTCGAGACGGGGTCTAGGGTTGAAGCTTTCTTT. As protein: CASSFETGSRVEAFF.

The chain uses TRBV5-6 and TRBJ1-5; tentatively, D is TRBD1 (6 bases). The CDR3 extends over 15 amino acids. V dropped 6 bases and J dropped 2 bases, with 15 bases sitting between them. The V gene's germline CDR1 is SGHDT and CDR2 YYEEEE. The CDR3 nucleotides are TGTGCCAGCACCATGTGGGGGCAAGGCAATCAGCCCCAGCATTTT. Protein product: CASTMWGQGNQPQHF.

This clonotype occurred once. The V call is TRBV3-1, the J call TRBJ2-5; D not resolved. Per the germline V gene, CDR1 is LGHDT and CDR2 is YNNKEL (reference sequence). The CDR3 is 16 amino acids. The V and J ends lost 4 bases and 5 bases respectively, with 20 bases between them. CDR3 nucleotide sequence: TGTGCCAGCAGCCCCCCTCGCGGCCTCCACCGGGAGACCCAGTACTTC. This gives the protein CASSPPRGLHRETQYF.

This clonotype was recorded many times. The gene calls are TRBV20-1 and TRBJ1-5; 11 bases are shared with TRBD1. Germline CDR1 reads DFQATT; CDR2 reads SNEGSKA (reference sequence). The CDR3 sequence is 14 residues long. Trimming removed 6 bases from V and 6 bases from J; junction bases left unmatched: 7. The chain's CDR3 is CSAAPDRGLQPQHF. The CDR3 DNA follows: TGCAGTGCCGCCCCGGACAGGGGGCTTCAGCCCCAGCATTTT.

With respect to this clonotype: The germline gene is not matched at one end of the junction; a read error may be the cause. The genes are TRBV29-1 and TRBJ2-2; no reliable D call. This CDR3 region has 13 residues. Germline V lookup: CDR1 SQVTM, CDR2 ANQGSEA. CDR3 sequence reads: CNVFWRNTGELFF. In nucleotides, the CDR3 is TGCAACGTTTTCTGGCGGAACACCGGGGAGCTGTTTTTT.

The gene calls are TRBV29-1 and TRBJ1-5; 8 bases are a match to TRBD1. The J segment lost 4 bases and the V segment lost 3 bases, leaving 2 bases of the junction unmatched. This CDR3 is built from 13 residues. Germline loops: CDR1 SQVTM, CDR2 ANQGSEA. The CDR3 bases are TGCAGCGTTGAGACAGGGGCAAATCAGCCCCAGCATTTT. It specifies CSVETGANQPQHF. The variable domain in full, with the rest retrieved from reference TRBV29-1 and TRBJ1-5, is SAVISQKPSRDICQRGTSLTIQCQVDSQVTMMFWYRQQPGQSLTLIATANQGSEATYESGFVIDKFPISRPNLTFSTLTVSNMSPEDSSIYLCSVETGANQPQHFGDGTRLSIL.

The rearrangement joins TRBV19 to TRBJ1-2; TRBD1 aligns across 7 bases. With 9 bases clipped from V and 0 bases from J, the junction kept 10 bases outside the gene matches. The CDR3 contains 15 residues. Germline V gives CDR1 LNHDA, CDR2 SQIVND (reference sequence). The CDR3 DNA reads TGTGCCAGCACAACGACAGGGAAAACTAACTATGGCTACACCTTC. It is translated as CASTTTGKTNYGYTF.

This clonotype was seen only a few times. The chain couples TRBV13 to TRBJ1-1; no firm D call. The V and J ends lost 3 bases and 1 base respectively, with 9 bases between them. The V gene's germline CDR1 is PRHDT and CDR2 FYEKMQ (reference sequence). This CDR3 is 14 amino acids long. In DNA, the CDR3 is TGTGCCAGCAGCTTTGTCTCTGCGAACACTGAAGCTTTCTTT. Its protein product is CASSFVSANTEAFF.

In this sample, this clonotype turned up many times. This chain connects TRBV2 to TRBJ1-1; possibly TRBD1 for D (6 bases). With 4 bases removed from V and 5 bases from J, the gap between germline ends came to 17 bases. The CDR3 has 15 amino acids. Germline V gene lookup returns CDR1 SNHLY and CDR2 FYNNEI. CDR3 nucleotides: TGTGCCAGCAGTGGGGGTTTGAGAGGGGGAACTGAAGCTTTCTTT. Its translation is CASSGGLRGGTEAFF.

This clonotype occurred a few times. This chain joins TRBV28 and TRBJ2-1, with 12 bases aligning to TRBD2. The CDR3 sequence is 16 residues long. The V gene's germline CDR1 is MDHEN and CDR2 SYDVKM. V trimming: 6 bases; J trimming: 7 bases; junction bases outside the gene matches: 10. CDR3 bases: TGTGCCAGCAGATCCGTGACTAGCGGGAGAAAGAATGAGCAGTTCTTC. This translates into CASRSVTSGRKNEQFF.

The chain has TRBV12-3 or TRBV12-4 and TRBJ1-2; D unresolved. Trimming shortened V by 3 bases and J by 8 bases, and 10 bases separated the two germline ends. The CDR3 has 12 amino acids. Here the CDR3 DNA reads TGTGCCAGCAGTTTCGGAGACATCGGCTACACCTTC. It codes for CASSFGDIGYTF.

The table lists this clonotype with a few counts. In DNA, the CDR3 is TGTGCCAGCACCGAATCGCCCGAGGGGAGTCGCTATGGCTACACCTTC. Amino acids: CASTESPEGSRYGYTF. J is TRBJ1-2 and V is TRBV7-9, with D possibly being TRBD1 (5 bases). This CDR3 region has 16 residues. Germline CDR1 SEHNR, CDR2 FQNEAQ (reference sequence). The germline V and J ends were trimmed by 7 bases and 4 bases, with 22 bases remaining between them.

The chain recombines TRBV12-3 or TRBV12-4 with TRBJ2-5; D gene unclear. The CDR3 has 15 residues. The V end was cut by 6 bases, the J end by 2 bases, with 16 bases between. CDR3 coding DNA: TGTGCCAGCAGCGTACAAACCCTACAACAAGAGACCCAGTACTTC. The encoded protein is CASSVQTLQQETQYF.

The chain uses TRBV5-1 and TRBJ1-6; 10 bases agree with TRBD1. Germline V CDR1 and CDR2: SGHRS, YFSETQ. V gave up 4 bases and J gave up 10 bases; unmatched junction bases: 8. This CDR3 spans 15 amino acids. The CDR3 DNA is TGCGCCAGCAGCCGCGACAGGGGGCTAGGATCACCCCTCCACTTT. Translation: CASSRDRGLGSPLHF.